The 27 T cell receptor beta chains below all came from one sample that was sequenced in a study of cytomegalovirus exposure and HLA in healthy donors. Amplification used 60 Vbeta primers and 13 Jbeta primers. Sequenced by immunoSEQ multiplex PCR; TCRdb stores in-frame clones only, minus some. The sample records 130,000 or so clones, just under 80% being singletons. The specimen sequenced was PBMCs. All receptors derive from a young woman in good health and CMV-seronegative.

The V gene is TRBV30, the J gene TRBJ1-3, with a weak D call TRBD1 (5 bases). V shed 5 bases and J shed 9 bases, with 11 bases lying between them. The V gene's germline CDR1 is GTSNPN and CDR2 SVGIG (reference sequence). This CDR3 spans 11 amino acids. This chain's CDR3 is CAWGGGGTIYF. CDR3 bases: TGTGCCTGGGGGGGAGGCGGCACCATATATTTT.

The chain links TRBV30 to TRBJ2-7, with TRBD2 identical over 8 bases. The germline V gene has CDR1 GTSNPN and CDR2 SVGIG (reference sequence). J gave up 7 bases and V 3 bases, and 8 bases lay outside the gene matches. The CDR3 contains 13 residues. The CDR3: CAWRPESGGEQYF. The CDR3 DNA reads as TGTGCCTGGAGACCTGAGAGCGGGGGAGAGCAGTACTTC.

The chain employs TRBV4-1 and TRBJ2-7; 7 nucleotides agree with TRBD1. Germline CDR1 is MGHRA and CDR2 is YSYEKL. Trimming removed 5 bases from V and 6 bases from J; junction bases left unmatched: 7. The CDR3 covers 13 residues. The DNA for the CDR3 is TGCGCCAGCAGCAAGACAGGGTTGGGCGAGCAGTACTTC. Amino acids: CASSKTGLGEQYF.

The chain combines TRBV11-2 with TRBJ2-2; 7 nucleotides agree with TRBD2. V shed 5 bases and J 8 bases; nucleotides not matched to a gene: 11. CDR3 length: 15 residues. Germline V gives CDR1 SGHAT, CDR2 FQNNGV. The DNA for the CDR3 is TGTGCCAGCAGCAATCTACGATCCGGGAGGGGGGAGCTGTTTTTT. Protein: CASSNLRSGRGELFF. Combining the CDR3 with reference TRBV11-2 and TRBJ2-2 gives the whole variable domain EAGVAQSPRYKIIEKRQSVAFWCNPISGHATLYWYQQILGQGPKLLIQFQNNGVVDDSQLPKDRFSAERLKGVDSTLKIQPAKLEDSAVYLCASSNLRSGRGELFFGEGSRLTVL.

This clone was found once. The chain employs TRBV30 and TRBJ2-2, with a weak D call TRBD1 (6 bases). The CDR3 is 14 residues long. Germline V gene lookup returns CDR1 GTSNPN and CDR2 SVGIG (reference sequence). V lost 4 bases and J lost 3, with 12 bases in between. CDR3 region: CAWTQPGDTGELFF. DNA of the CDR3: TGTGCCTGGACCCAACCAGGGGACACCGGGGAGCTGTTTTTT.

J is TRBJ1-2 and V is TRBV6-1; D gene uncertain. This CDR3 contains 13 residues. CDR1 is MNHNS and CDR2 is SASEGT in the germline V gene. Trimming stripped 7 bases from V and 7 bases from J, with 16 bases between. The CDR3 DNA sequence: TGTGCCAGCAATTCGAGGGAACGGGGTGGCTACACCTTC. This codes for CASNSRERGGYTF.

Only one count was recorded for this clone. The chain uses TRBV5-6 and TRBJ2-2, with D possibly matching TRBD2 (5 bases). From germline, CDR1 is SGHDT and CDR2 YYEEEE. The CDR3 totals 15 residues. Trimming pared 4 bases from V and 3 bases from J, leaving 13 bases between. CDR3 in DNA: TGTGCCAGCAGCCGAGGAAGCGGCTACACCGGGGAGCTGTTTTTT. Its translation is CASSRGSGYTGELFF. Using reference TRBV5-6 and TRBJ2-2 for the parts outside the CDR3, the full variable domain is DAGVTQSPTHLIKTRGQQVTLRCSPKSGHDTVSWYQQALGQGPQFIFQYYEEEERQRGNFPDRFSGHQFPNYSSELNVNALLLGDSALYLCASSRGSGYTGELFFGEGSRLTVL.

This clone appeared once. The CDR3 loop is CASGTGISYGYTF. Written as DNA, the CDR3 is TGTGCCAGCGGGACAGGGATCTCCTATGGCTACACCTTC. The chain employs TRBV5-8 and TRBJ1-2; 9 nucleotides match TRBD1. Germline loops: CDR1 SGHTS, CDR2 YDEGEE. The CDR3 is 13 residues long. Trimming removed 7 bases from V and 4 bases from J; junction bases left unmatched: 5.

V and J are TRBV30 and TRBJ1-5, with 8 bases that match TRBD1. Losses at the gene ends were 1 base for V and 5 bases for J; bases not matched to a gene: 7. This CDR3 is built from 15 residues. In germline, CDR1 is GTSNPN, CDR2 SVGIG (reference sequence). The CDR3 spells CAWSAGGALDQPQHF. CDR3 coding DNA: TGTGCCTGGAGTGCAGGGGGCGCTTTGGATCAGCCCCAGCATTTT.

This sequence joins TRBV6-1 and TRBJ2-7; 7 nucleotides match TRBD2. CDR1 and CDR2 from the germline V gene are MNHNS and SASEGT. The CDR3 sequence is 14 residues long. The J segment lost 3 bases and the V segment lost 8 bases, leaving 10 bases of the junction unmatched. The CDR3, as DNA: TGTGCCAGCTGGCAGCGGGACCAAATCTACGAGCAGTACTTC. This encodes CASWQRDQIYEQYF.

This sequence joins TRBV4-1 and TRBJ1-1; TRBD1 matches 7 bases. V shed 3 bases and J 4 bases; nucleotides not matched to a gene: 8. CDR1 is MGHRA and CDR2 is YSYEKL in the germline V gene. The CDR3 consists of 15 residues. CDR3 protein: CASSHPDRRGTEAFF. CDR3 bases: TGCGCCAGCAGCCATCCGGACAGGAGGGGCACTGAAGCTTTCTTT.

This clone was detected once. The V gene is TRBV30, the J gene TRBJ1-3, with D unresolved. Germline V gene sequence: CDR1 GTSNPN, CDR2 SVGIG (reference sequence). V lost 2 bases to trimming and J lost 7 bases, with 15 bases between them. There are 14 residues in the CDR3. The CDR3 sequence is CAWSPTGFWNTIYF. CDR3 DNA: TGTGCCTGGAGTCCAACGGGATTTTGGAACACCATATATTTT.

V gene TRBV7-6 combines with J gene TRBJ2-2; 9 bases fit TRBD1. CDR1 is SGHVS, CDR2 FNYEAQ, per germline. CDR3 size: 19 residues. Germline trimming cut 2 bases from V and 6 bases from J; bases unmatched to any gene: 16. The DNA of the CDR3 is TGTGCCAGCAGCTTACTTCATACCGGACAGGGGACGGGGTCCGGGGAGCTGTTTTTT. It codes for CASSLLHTGQGTGSGELFF.

The CDR3 spells CSAGSSREQFF. In nucleotides, the CDR3 is TGCAGTGCGGGGAGTTCTCGGGAGCAGTTCTTC. V and J are TRBV20-1 and TRBJ2-1; possibly TRBD2 for D (5 bases). Germline CDR1 is DFQATT and CDR2 is SNEGSKA (reference sequence). The CDR3 contains 11 residues. Trimming shortened V by 6 bases and J by 10 bases, and 13 bases separated the two germline ends.

This clone appeared once. The gene calls are TRBV19 and TRBJ1-1, with D hard to call. Trimming stripped 9 bases from V and 5 bases from J, with 16 bases between. Germline CDR1 LNHDA, CDR2 SQIVND (reference sequence). This CDR3 spans 13 amino acids. In DNA, the CDR3 is TGTGCCAGCCTGACGCCCCCGGGGACTGAAGCTTTCTTT. Translation gives CASLTPPGTEAFF.

This clone was detected a few times. This rearrangement joins TRBV7-2 to TRBJ2-5, with 10 bases fitting TRBD2. The CDR3 covers 15 residues. Germline values: CDR1 SGHTA, CDR2 FQGNSA. Unmatched junction bases numbered 5, after V lost 2 bases and J lost 5 bases. In DNA, the CDR3 is TGTGCCAGCAGCTTACAAGCGGGAGGGCCGGAGACCCAGTACTTC. It specifies CASSLQAGGPETQYF.

The chain recombines TRBV30 with TRBJ1-4; no firm D call. The CDR3 extends over 17 amino acids. Germline V CDR1 and CDR2: GTSNPN, SVGIG (reference sequence). Between the trimmed V and J ends, which lost 0 bases and 0 bases, there was a span of 14 bases. Here the CDR3 DNA reads TGTGCCTGGAGTGTACCACAGCCACTTACAACTAATGAAAAACTGTTTTTT. Protein product: CAWSVPQPLTTNEKLFF.

This clone has a handful of counts. The chain recombines TRBV27 with TRBJ1-3; D is undetermined. The germline CDR1 and CDR2 sequences are MNHEY and SMNVEV (reference sequence). The CDR3 covers 13 residues. V was cut by 6 bases and J by 0 bases, with 6 bases left in between. The CDR3 sequence: CASRRDSGNTIYF. For the CDR3, the DNA is TGTGCCAGCAGGCGGGACTCTGGAAACACCATATATTTT.

This clone was detected only once. The CDR3 nucleotides read TGTGCCTCTCAAACGTCGGGGGCCGGGGAGCTGTTTTTT. It yields the protein CASQTSGAGELFF. The chain has TRBV30 and TRBJ2-2, with D perhaps TRBD2 (6 bases). The CDR3 spans 13 residues. The V and J ends lost 7 bases and 6 bases respectively, with 15 bases between them. Germline V CDR1 and CDR2: GTSNPN, SVGIG (reference sequence).

The rearrangement joins TRBV10-1 to TRBJ2-1; D is perhaps TRBD1 (5 bases). There are 15 residues in the CDR3. Germline-derived CDR1 and CDR2 are WNHNN and SYGVQD (reference sequence). V was trimmed by 3 bases and J by 1 base, leaving 10 bases between them. The CDR3 nucleotides are TGCGCCAGCAGTGATGTAGCAGGGTCCTACAATGAGCAGTTCTTC. This codes for CASSDVAGSYNEQFF.

This sequence joins TRBV14 and TRBJ1-4; 7 nucleotides match TRBD1. The V gene's germline CDR1 is SGHDN and CDR2 FVKESK. The V gene end was trimmed by 5 bases and the J gene end by 0 bases; junction bases not matched to a gene: 3. This CDR3 has 15 residues. This CDR3 reads CASSVTGATNEKLFF. The DNA for the CDR3 is TGTGCCAGCAGCGTTACAGGGGCAACTAATGAAAAACTGTTTTTT. Full variable domain (rest looked up from reference TRBV14 and TRBJ1-4): EAGVTQFPSHSVIEKGQTVTLRCDPISGHDNLYWYRRVMGKEIKFLLHFVKESKQDESGMPNNRFLAERTGGTYSTLKVQPAELEDSGVYFCASSVTGATNEKLFFGSGTQLSVL.

The chain employs TRBV7-6 and TRBJ2-5; maybe TRBD2 (5 bases). The germline V and J ends were trimmed by 8 bases and 1 base, with 8 bases remaining between them. This CDR3 contains 12 residues. CDR1 is SGHVS, CDR2 FNYEAQ, per germline. The CDR3 reads CASRGVQETQYF. The CDR3 DNA sequence: TGTGCCAGCCGGGGAGTCCAAGAGACCCAGTACTTC.

The chain carries TRBV6-6 and TRBJ2-7; TRBD2 agrees at 10 bases. Germline V CDR1 and CDR2: MNHNY, SVGAGI (reference sequence). V was pared by 8 bases and J by 6 bases, with 10 bases of the junction left unmatched. This CDR3 is built from 14 residues. The CDR3 nucleotides are TGTGCCAGCTCCTCGCTAGCGGGAGTAATCGAGCAGTACTTC. It translates to CASSSLAGVIEQYF.

The rearrangement uses TRBV7-9 and TRBJ2-5; possibly TRBD2 for D (6 bases). Germline V CDR1 and CDR2: SEHNR, FQNEAQ (reference sequence). The CDR3 consists of 13 residues. Trimming took 3 bases from V and 4 from J, leaving 9 bases between them. The CDR3 DNA follows: TGTGCCAGCAGCTTCGGAGCGGGAGAGACCCAGTACTTC. Its protein product is CASSFGAGETQYF.

The chain combines TRBV10-3 with TRBJ1-2; no clear D. The CDR3 consists of 13 residues. Deletions cut 2 bases from V and 3 bases from J, with 7 bases between. Germline CDR1 ENHRY, CDR2 SYGVKD. CDR3 DNA: TGTGCCATCAGTGAGACGGGATACTATGGCTACACCTTC. This gives the protein CAISETGYYGYTF.

The CDR3 nucleotides read TGCAGTTGCGGGAGGCTCACTGAGCAGTTCTTC. Translating gives CSCGRLTEQFF. V usage is TRBV20-1 and J usage is TRBJ2-1; TRBD2 agrees at 8 bases. J lost 9 bases, V lost 8 bases, and 6 bases had no gene match. CDR1 is DFQATT, CDR2 SNEGSKA, per germline (reference sequence). The length of the CDR3 is 11 residues.

The CDR3 reads CASSVAASGLYNEQFF. The CDR3, as DNA: TGTGCCAGCAGCGTAGCTGCTAGCGGGCTTTACAATGAGCAGTTCTTC. The chain recombines TRBV9 with TRBJ2-1, with 8 bases fitting TRBD2. The CDR3 has 16 residues. V lost 0 bases and J lost 4; bases outside the gene matches: 6. The V gene's germline CDR1 is SGDLS and CDR2 YYNGEE.